Listed here are 17 T cell receptor beta chains from one sample, sequenced in a study of cytomegalovirus exposure and HLA in healthy donors. It was with 60 Vbeta and 13 Jbeta primers that the PCR ran. Using immunoSEQ multiplex PCR, the repertoire was profiled, and TCRdb retains in-frame clones only, with some absent. Here the sample table reports 70,000 or so clones. Sequencing input: PBMCs. The origin of the receptors is a man aged 40-55 years in good health and CMV-seronegative.

This chain uses TRBV18 with TRBJ2-6, with TRBD2 as a possible D gene (6 bases). This CDR3 is built from 15 residues. V lost 2 bases to trimming and J lost 6 bases, with 11 bases between them. In germline, CDR1 is KGHSH, CDR2 LQKENI. The chain's CDR3 is CASSPEAGQANVLTF. In DNA form, the CDR3 reads TGTGCCAGCTCACCAGAGGCGGGGCAGGCCAACGTCCTGACTTTC.

The J gene is TRBJ2-3, the V gene TRBV5-4, with TRBD1 identical over 9 bases. Per the germline V gene, CDR1 is SGHNT and CDR2 is YYREEE (reference sequence). The CDR3 spans 15 residues. V lost 5 bases, J lost 5 bases, and 9 bases stayed unmatched. The CDR3 loop reads CASSIGTGRGDTQYF. CDR3 nucleotide sequence: TGTGCCAGCAGTATCGGGACAGGGAGAGGAGATACGCAGTATTTT.

This rearrangement joins TRBV6-1 to TRBJ1-2; maybe TRBD1 (6 bases). The V gene's germline CDR1 is MNHNS and CDR2 SASEGT. This CDR3 comprises 14 residues. Trimming took off 0 bases at V and 8 bases at J, with 13 bases between the two ends. The CDR3 here is CASSEAYRVQGYTF. CDR3 nucleotide sequence: TGTGCCAGCAGTGAAGCATACAGGGTCCAGGGCTACACCTTC.

J is TRBJ2-1 and V is TRBV5-1; D may be TRBD2 (6 bases). In germline, CDR1 is SGHRS, CDR2 YFSETQ. This CDR3 contains 14 residues. Between the trimmed V and J ends, which lost 4 bases and 3 bases, there was a span of 11 bases. CDR3 in amino acids: CASSIDSGYNEQFF. The CDR3 bases are TGCGCCAGCAGCATTGATAGCGGCTACAATGAGCAGTTCTTC.

By frequency, this clone is medium-sized (0.01 to 0.1%). The chain is built from TRBV7-8 and TRBJ2-7, with D perhaps TRBD2 (6 bases). Germline CDR1 reads SGHVS; CDR2 reads FQNEAQ. Trimming took off 2 bases at V and 3 bases at J, with 11 bases between the two ends. The CDR3 consists of 14 residues. This chain's CDR3 is CASSLSSGGYEQYF. CDR3 nucleotide sequence: TGTGCCAGCAGCTTATCATCCGGGGGCTACGAGCAGTACTTC.

The gene calls are TRBV5-4 and TRBJ1-3; the D gene is possibly TRBD1 (5 bases). V lost 3 bases, J lost 4 bases, and 11 bases lay in between. The CDR3 runs 14 residues. Germline V gene sequence: CDR1 SGHNT, CDR2 YYREEE (reference sequence). The CDR3 coding sequence is TGTGCCAGCAGCTCCGGGGGTGCGGGAAACACCATATATTTT. Translated: CASSSGGAGNTIYF. Full variable domain (rest looked up from reference TRBV5-4 and TRBJ1-3): ETGVTQSPTHLIKTRGQQVTLRCSSQSGHNTVSWYQQALGQGPQFIFQYYREEENGRGNFPPRFSGLQFPNYSSELNVNALELDDSALYLCASSSGGAGNTIYFGEGSWLTVV.

The chain has TRBV2 and TRBJ1-3; possible D gene TRBD1, 6 bases. The germline V gene encodes CDR1 SNHLY and CDR2 FYNNEI. V gave up 1 base and J gave up 5 bases, with 12 bases separating them. This CDR3 is 15 amino acids long. Here the CDR3 reads CASSEDRGTRNTIYF. The DNA for the CDR3 is TGTGCCAGCAGTGAAGATAGGGGGACCCGAAACACCATATATTTT.

This chain joins TRBV7-2 and TRBJ2-1, with D perhaps TRBD1 (5 bases). Deletions cut 5 bases from V and 0 bases from J, with 11 bases between. The CDR3 extends over 15 amino acids. Per germline, CDR1 SGHTA and CDR2 FQGNSA. Written as DNA, the CDR3 is TGTGCCAGCAGCAAAACAGGTGGCTCCTACAATGAGCAGTTCTTC. It encodes CASSKTGGSYNEQFF. The whole variable domain, filled in from reference TRBV7-2 and TRBJ2-1, reads GAGVSQSPSNKVTEKGKDVELRCDPISGHTALYWYRQSLGQGLEFLIYFQGNSAPDKSGLPSDRFSAERTGGSVSTLTIQRTQQEDSAVYLCASSKTGGSYNEQFFGPGTRLTVL.

V and J are TRBV7-8 and TRBJ1-5; D may be TRBD1 (5 bases). The CDR3 is made up of 14 amino acids. Trimming removed 6 bases from V and 0 bases from J, with 9 bases in between. CDR1 is SGHVS, CDR2 FQNEAQ, per germline. DNA for the CDR3: TGTGCCAGCAGACCGACAGTTAGCAATCAGCCCCAGCATTTT. Translation: CASRPTVSNQPQHF.

Here the CDR3 reads CASSLVKGVGYTEAFF. The DNA of the CDR3 is TGTGCCAGCAGTTTAGTCAAGGGAGTTGGATACACTGAAGCTTTCTTT. The chain couples TRBV27 to TRBJ1-1; D gene ambiguous. CDR3 size: 16 residues. From germline, CDR1 is MNHEY and CDR2 SMNVEV (reference sequence). V lost 2 bases and J 3 bases, leaving 16 bases between the germline ends.

This chain links TRBV6-4 with TRBJ2-3; 10 nucleotides align to TRBD1. This CDR3 comprises 16 residues. Germline CDR1 is MRHNA and CDR2 is SNTAGT. V dropped 0 bases and J dropped 4; count of bases not matched to a gene: 4. CDR3 sequence: CASSDSRDRGSDTQYF. CDR3 sequence (DNA): TGTGCCAGCAGTGACTCGCGGGACAGGGGCTCAGATACGCAGTATTTT.

The V call is TRBV7-6, the J call TRBJ1-1, with no clear D. V was pared by 5 bases and J by 1 base, with 14 bases between. CDR1 and CDR2 from the germline V gene are SGHVS and FNYEAQ. This CDR3 region has 15 residues. CDR3 protein: CASSPRAEANTEAFF. The CDR3 bases are TGTGCCAGCAGCCCGCGGGCGGAAGCGAACACTGAAGCTTTCTTT. Supplemented by reference TRBV7-6 and TRBJ1-1, the full variable domain reads GAGVSQSPRYKVTKRGQDVALRCDPISGHVSLYWYRQALGQGPEFLTYFNYEAQQDKSGLPNDRFSAERPEGSISTLTIQRTEQRDSAMYRCASSPRAEANTEAFFGQGTRLTVV.

This sequence joins TRBV9 and TRBJ2-7; D gene ambiguous. Trimming took off 0 bases at V and 3 bases at J, with 10 bases between the two ends. This CDR3 is 14 amino acids long. From germline, CDR1 is SGDLS and CDR2 YYNGEE. This chain's CDR3 is CASSVDGQYYEQYF. DNA for the CDR3: TGTGCCAGCAGCGTAGATGGGCAATACTACGAGCAGTACTTC.

The V gene is TRBV6-5, the J gene TRBJ1-1; 7 nucleotides line up with TRBD1. The CDR3 runs 14 residues. Per germline, CDR1 MNHEY and CDR2 SVGAGI. After removal of 6 bases from V and 1 base from J, the junction contained 5 bases not matched to a gene. This CDR3 is CASRKNRGNTEAFF. CDR3 DNA sequence: TGTGCCAGCAGGAAAAACAGGGGGAACACTGAAGCTTTCTTT.

V and J are TRBV10-3 and TRBJ1-5, with 12 bases identical to TRBD1. Per the germline V gene, CDR1 is ENHRY and CDR2 is SYGVKD. There are 16 residues in the CDR3. V lost 7 bases, J lost 3 bases, and 7 bases stayed unmatched. The CDR3 is CAINFRDRGHNQPQHF. The CDR3 DNA is TGTGCCATCAACTTCCGGGACAGGGGGCACAATCAGCCCCAGCATTTT.

This chain joins TRBV2 and TRBJ1-6; tentatively, D is TRBD1 (5 bases). This CDR3 contains 14 residues. CDR1 and CDR2 from the germline V gene are SNHLY and FYNNEI. Trimming stripped 6 bases from V and 7 bases from J, with 13 bases between. As DNA, the CDR3 is TGTGCCAGCAGGGACGACAGCAGAAATTCACCCCTCCACTTT. Protein sequence: CASRDDSRNSPLHF.

The chain has TRBV6-5 and TRBJ2-7; TRBD1 matches 10 bases. Germline CDR1 MNHEY, CDR2 SVGAGI. The V and J ends lost 5 bases and 6 bases, in that order; junction bases with no gene match: 7. The CDR3 extends over 14 amino acids. CDR3 sequence (DNA): TGTGCCAGCAGTCGAAATTGGGACAGGGGCGAGCAGTACTTC. Amino acid sequence: CASSRNWDRGEQYF.